This entry lists 20 T cell receptor beta chains sequenced from one sample in a study of monozygotic twins with inflammatory bowel disease. TCRdb re-called the 5' RACE reads, yielding one record per CDR3 amino acid sequence without DNA. The sample holds about 160,000 distinct CDR3 sequences. The specimen was blood. The receptors here all came from a human donor with ulcerative colitis or Crohn's disease, or a healthy co-twin of an affected twin (not recorded which).

This CDR3 is CSVTPGEHTDTQYF. V gene TRBV29-1 combines with J gene TRBJ2-3; TCRdb gives TRBD1 as the D gene, but with no DNA this cannot be confirmed. The CDR3 covers 14 residues. CDR1 SQVTM and CDR2 ANQGSEA come from the germline V gene.

V and J are TRBV4-1 and TRBJ1-4; TCRdb's D call of TRBD1 is untestable without DNA. The germline V gene encodes CDR1 MGHRA and CDR2 YSYEKL. This CDR3 is 17 amino acids long. This CDR3 reads CASSPYRRQGAGEKLFF.

The chain uses TRBV5-4 and TRBJ1-1; TCRdb gives TRBD1 as the D gene, but with no DNA this cannot be confirmed. Germline assignment: CDR1 SGHNT and CDR2 YYREEE (reference sequence). The CDR3 contains 14 residues. CDR3: CASSLEAPRTEAFF.

This sequence joins TRBV27 and TRBJ1-2; TCRdb outputs TRBD1, but without DNA this stays unchecked. The CDR3 runs to 16 residues. Germline V gene lookup returns CDR1 MNHEY and CDR2 SMNVEV (reference sequence). The CDR3 region is CASRPSGGADDYGYTF.

The CDR3 loop reads CASSVGRTGPLHF. The J gene is TRBJ1-3, the V gene TRBV9; TCRdb selects TRBD1, and the lack of DNA leaves this call unchecked. The CDR3 totals 13 residues. CDR1 is SGDLS and CDR2 is YYNGEE in the germline V gene.

The chain links TRBV11-2 to TRBJ2-2; TCRdb's assignment of TRBD1 cannot be checked, as there is no DNA. CDR1 and CDR2 (germline): SGHAT, FQNNGV. The length of the CDR3 is 15 residues. CDR3 sequence reads: CASSPGRFNTGELFF.

The chain uses TRBV5-6 and TRBJ2-3; TCRdb selects TRBD2, and the lack of DNA leaves this call unchecked. Germline CDR1 and CDR2: SGHDT and YYEEEE. CDR3 size: 15 residues. The CDR3 loop reads CASSLLGEEEDTQYF.

The CDR3 loop reads CASRDRAYTGELFF. The V call is TRBV7-6, the J call TRBJ2-2; the TRBD1 assignment by TCRdb is unverifiable without DNA. The CDR3 spans 14 residues. The germline V gene has CDR1 SGHVS and CDR2 FNYEAQ.

This chain connects TRBV7-9 to TRBJ1-1; TCRdb proposes TRBD1, but this gene call is untestable without DNA. The CDR3 is made up of 19 amino acids. Germline CDR1 and CDR2: SEHNR and FQNEAQ (reference sequence). The CDR3 protein is CASSPHLAGTEMTNTEAFF. Full variable domain (rest looked up from reference TRBV7-9 and TRBJ1-1): DTGVSQNPRHKITKRGQNVTFRCDPISEHNRLYWYRQTLGQGPEFLTYFQNEAQLEKSRLLSDRFSAERPKGSFSTLEIQRTEQGDSAMYLCASSPHLAGTEMTNTEAFFGQGTRLTVV.

This chain uses TRBV12-3 or TRBV12-4 with TRBJ1-6; TCRdb selects TRBD1, and the lack of DNA leaves this call unchecked. The CDR3 consists of 15 residues. CDR3 region: CASSLGQAYNSPLHF.

The CDR3 protein is CASSLRGGPVDNEQFF. The chain is built from TRBV5-1 and TRBJ2-1; there is no DNA to check the TCRdb D call of TRBD2. Looked up from germline, CDR1 is SGHRS and CDR2 is YFSETQ. The CDR3 length is 16 residues.

The V and J genes are TRBV5-6 and TRBJ1-3; TCRdb picks TRBD1, but there is no DNA to check that call. Germline loops: CDR1 SGHDT, CDR2 YYEEEE. The CDR3 is 14 residues long. CDR3 region: CVSSPRAAGNTIYF.

This chain links TRBV5-1 with TRBJ2-3. CDR1 and CDR2 (germline): SGHRS, YFSETQ. The CDR3 length is 14 residues. CDR3: CASSLEDHRSTQYF.

The CDR3 sequence: CASSLKGDGAYNEQFF. The V gene is TRBV5-1, the J gene TRBJ2-1; TCRdb designates TRBD1, a call that cannot be tested without DNA. Per germline, CDR1 SGHRS and CDR2 YFSETQ. The CDR3 totals 16 residues.

The chain's CDR3 is CSARQVKETQYF. The gene calls are TRBV20-1 and TRBJ2-5. CDR1 is DFQATT and CDR2 is SNEGSKA in the germline V gene (reference sequence). This CDR3 region has 12 residues.

V is TRBV20-1 and J is TRBJ2-4; TCRdb picks TRBD2, but there is no DNA to check that call. CDR1 and CDR2 from the germline V gene are DFQATT and SNEGSKA (reference sequence). This CDR3 is 17 amino acids long. The CDR3 loop reads CSAPTSGRERVKNIQYF.

The V call is TRBV10-3, the J call TRBJ2-5. The V gene's germline CDR1 is ENHRY and CDR2 SYGVKD. There are 13 residues in the CDR3. The chain's CDR3 is CAISNVFQETQYF.

The chain uses TRBV21-1 and TRBJ1-2; there is no DNA to check the TCRdb D call of TRBD1. TRBV21-1 corresponds to a pseudogene. The CDR3 is 15 amino acids. CDR3 sequence: CASSKEQGAGYGYTF.

This chain joins TRBV7-9 and TRBJ1-3. Germline loops: CDR1 SEHNR, CDR2 FQNEAQ (reference sequence). The length of the CDR3 is 16 residues. Here the CDR3 reads CASSAPGLSSGNTIYF.

The CDR3 loop is CASSPDLNEQFF. The J gene is TRBJ2-1, the V gene TRBV7-7; no DNA is available, so the TRBD2 call from TCRdb remains unchecked. The CDR3 length is 12 residues. Germline CDR1 reads SSHAT; CDR2 reads FNYEAQ (reference sequence).